What follows describes a single TCR beta chain. No cognate antigen has been identified for it. The sample holds no much larger clone one base away, and base qualities are not on file. Donors formed part of the validation cohort, which comprised about 130 subjects and was distinct from the first cohort of 550 to 850 subjects. This specimen comes from a study of cytomegalovirus exposure and HLA in healthy donors (dated 2017 in TCRdb). Regarding the research as a whole: A later analysis indicated that the 130 or so validation repertoires were generated on the platform also employed for the 670 or so repertoires of the first cohort. The aim of the study was to test whether cataloging public T cell receptors could identify signatures of past pathogen exposure. In addition to the first cohort of several hundred subjects, a separate validation cohort of approximately 130 different subjects was used. The study combined high-throughput TCR immunosequencing, statistical association of individual TCRs with disease status, and machine learning to predict cytomegalovirus infection status. Paper-wide results and their limitations: All 130 or so repertoires were used to score co-occurrence in the validation cohort in a later analysis, because that analysis had no HLA typing for the cohort. While some public TCRs were present in many individuals, most TCR sequences turned up only very rarely across donors. A few of the identified cytomegalovirus-associated TCR beta chains were confirmed in vitro to be specific for cytomegalovirus antigens. Cytomegalovirus status was reported to be diagnosed by the classifier with high specificity and sensitivity in both the original and validation cohorts. The authors suggested that the approach could potentially be generalized to other disease states and immunological phenotypes. The study listed approximately 150 TCR beta chains as associated with cytomegalovirus. Subsequent analysis determined that TCRs grouped into clusters in the first cohort also showed a tendency toward co-occurrence across the 120 or so validation repertoires, and approximately 93% of cluster scores exceeded 0.

Library preparation was by the immunoSEQ multiplex PCR assay. Under the source paper's analysis protocol: A statistical classification framework was built to diagnose cytomegalovirus status from the catalog of TCR beta chain sequences. Not all clones reach the TCRdb copy of this immuneACCESS table, which keeps in-frame sequences only. Checked studies attribute under half of the gap to unresolved V genes and leave the rest unexplained. For V, J and clone size, that table is used; D and trimming come from the DNA. The table for this sample lists approximately 150,000 clones; about 88% of them were counted only once. Together, the top ten hold around 10% of the sample. A distance of 14 bases separates the germline ends of V and J, which lose 3 bases and 8 bases respectively. The germline V gene encodes CDR1 MGHDK and CDR2 SYGVNS. From cysteine to phenylalanine, the CDR3 is 14 amino acids long. Only the CDR3 DNA is retained, 42 bases long and in frame from the first base.

Material: PBMCs. The sequence was obtained from a man aged 18 to 29 in good health and CMV-seropositive. Rearrangement joined TRBV25-1 to TRBJ2-1; TRBD2 is perhaps the D gene, given 6 matching bases. The CDR3 sequence is CASSDEAGTDEQFF. The nucleotides read TGTGCCAGCAGTGACGAGGCGGGGACGGATGAGCAGTTCTTC.